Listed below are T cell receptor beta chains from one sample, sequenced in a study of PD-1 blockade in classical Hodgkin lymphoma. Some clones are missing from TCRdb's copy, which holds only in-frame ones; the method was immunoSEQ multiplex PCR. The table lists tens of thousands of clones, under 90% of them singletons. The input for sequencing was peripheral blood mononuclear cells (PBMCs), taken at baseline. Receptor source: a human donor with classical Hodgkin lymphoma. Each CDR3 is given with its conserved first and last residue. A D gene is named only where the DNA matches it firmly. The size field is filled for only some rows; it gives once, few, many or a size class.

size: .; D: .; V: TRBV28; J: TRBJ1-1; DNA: TGTGCCAGCAGTTTGGGGGGGCGCAGGGACACTGAAGCTTTCTTT; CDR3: CASSLGGRRDTEAFF
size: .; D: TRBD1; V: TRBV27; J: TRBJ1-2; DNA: TGTGCCAGCACAACGACAGGGCTCCTTGGCTACACCTTC; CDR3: CASTTTGLLGYTF
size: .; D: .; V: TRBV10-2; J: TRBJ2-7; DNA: TGCGCCAGCAGTGAGTACGCGGGGACCTACGAGCAGTACTTC; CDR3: CASSEYAGTYEQYF
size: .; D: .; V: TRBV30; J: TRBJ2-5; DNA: TGTGCCTGGAGCCCGGTAGGACACCAAGAGACCCAGTACTTC; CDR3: CAWSPVGHQETQYF
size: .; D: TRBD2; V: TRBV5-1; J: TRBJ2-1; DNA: TGCGCCAGCAGACTTCAACCCACGTCTAGCGGGAGAGAGGGGCAGTTCTTC; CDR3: CASRLQPTSSGREGQFF
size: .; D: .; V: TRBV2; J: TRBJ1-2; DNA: TGTGCCAGCAACCTACAGGGAACCAACTATGGCTACACCTTC; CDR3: CASNLQGTNYGYTF
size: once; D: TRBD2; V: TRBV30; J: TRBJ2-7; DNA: TGTGCCTGGAGTGTACAGACTAGCGGGAGTCGGAAATCCTACGAGCAGTACTTC; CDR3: CAWSVQTSGSRKSYEQYF
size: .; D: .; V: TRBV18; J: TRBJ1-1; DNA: TGTGCCAGCTCACCCTCTAGGGACCTAGAAGCTTTCTTT; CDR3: CASSPSRDLEAFF
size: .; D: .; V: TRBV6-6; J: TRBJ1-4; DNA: TGTGCCAGCCTGGCCCGTGGGCCTAATGAAAAACTGTTTTTT; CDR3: CASLARGPNEKLFF
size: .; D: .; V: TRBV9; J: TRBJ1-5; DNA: TGTGCCAGCAGCGTACCAGGGCACGTACCAAATCAGCCCCAGCATTTT; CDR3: CASSVPGHVPNQPQHF
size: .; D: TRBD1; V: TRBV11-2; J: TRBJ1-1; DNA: TGTGCCAGCAGCTTAGTCCCAGGGGGAAACACTGAAGCTTTCTTT; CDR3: CASSLVPGGNTEAFF
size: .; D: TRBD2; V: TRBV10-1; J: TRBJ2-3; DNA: TGCGCCAGCAGTGAGAAGGGCCTAGCGGGAGTCCGCACAGATACGCAGTATTTT; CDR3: CASSEKGLAGVRTDTQYF
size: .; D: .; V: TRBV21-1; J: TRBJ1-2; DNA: TGTGCCAGCAGCATCCCCTCTTTCTTCACAGGGTTCGGCGACTATGGCTACACCTTC; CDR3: CASSIPSFFTGFGDYGYTF
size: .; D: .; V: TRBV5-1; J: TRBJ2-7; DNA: TGCGCCAGCAGCGGTGGGGGACGATCCTACGAGCAGTACTTC; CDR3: CASSGGGRSYEQYF
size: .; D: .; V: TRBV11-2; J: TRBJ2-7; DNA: TGTGCCAGCAGCTTGGGGGACGCAAGGACCTACGAGCAGTACTTC; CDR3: CASSLGDARTYEQYF